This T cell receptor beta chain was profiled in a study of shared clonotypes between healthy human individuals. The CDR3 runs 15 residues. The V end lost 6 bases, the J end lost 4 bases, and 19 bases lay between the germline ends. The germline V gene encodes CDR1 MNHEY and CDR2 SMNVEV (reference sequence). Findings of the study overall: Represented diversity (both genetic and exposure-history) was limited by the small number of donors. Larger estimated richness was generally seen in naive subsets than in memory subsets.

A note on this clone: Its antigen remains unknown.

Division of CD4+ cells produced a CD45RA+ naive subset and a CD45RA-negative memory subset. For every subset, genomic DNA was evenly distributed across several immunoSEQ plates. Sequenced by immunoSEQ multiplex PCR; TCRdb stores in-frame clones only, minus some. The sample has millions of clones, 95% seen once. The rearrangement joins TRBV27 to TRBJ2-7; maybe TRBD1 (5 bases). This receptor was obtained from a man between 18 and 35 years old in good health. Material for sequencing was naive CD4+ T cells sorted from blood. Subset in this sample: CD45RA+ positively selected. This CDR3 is CASSSAQGFGYEQYF. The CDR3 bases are TGTGCCAGCAGCTCGGCTCAGGGATTCGGGTACGAGCAGTACTTC.